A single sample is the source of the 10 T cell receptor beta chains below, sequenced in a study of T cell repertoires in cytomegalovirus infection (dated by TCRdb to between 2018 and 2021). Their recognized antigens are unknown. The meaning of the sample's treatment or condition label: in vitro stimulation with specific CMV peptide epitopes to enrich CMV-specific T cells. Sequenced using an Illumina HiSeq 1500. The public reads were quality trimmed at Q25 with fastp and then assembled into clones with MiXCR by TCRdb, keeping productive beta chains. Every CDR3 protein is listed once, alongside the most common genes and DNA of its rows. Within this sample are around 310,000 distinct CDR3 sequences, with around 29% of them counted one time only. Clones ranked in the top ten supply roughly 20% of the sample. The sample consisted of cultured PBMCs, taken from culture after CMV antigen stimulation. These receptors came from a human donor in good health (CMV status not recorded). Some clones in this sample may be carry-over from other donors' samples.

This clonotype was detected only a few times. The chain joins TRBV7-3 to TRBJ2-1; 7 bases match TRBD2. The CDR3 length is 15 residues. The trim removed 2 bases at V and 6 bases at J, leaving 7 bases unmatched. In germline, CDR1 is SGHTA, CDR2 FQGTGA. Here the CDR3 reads CASSLGGGFPNEQFF. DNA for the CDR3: TGTGCCAGCAGCTTAGGGGGGGGGTTCCCCAATGAGCAGTTCTTC.

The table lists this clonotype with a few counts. CDR3 sequence reads: CASRDRDGQPQHF. In nucleotides, the CDR3 is TGTGCCAGCAGAGACAGGGATGGTCAGCCCCAGCATTTT. The chain is built from TRBV6-1 and TRBJ1-5, with TRBD1 identical over 7 bases. CDR3 length: 13 amino acids. After removal of 6 bases from V and 6 bases from J, the junction contained 5 bases not matched to a gene. Germline V gene sequence: CDR1 MNHNS, CDR2 SASEGT.

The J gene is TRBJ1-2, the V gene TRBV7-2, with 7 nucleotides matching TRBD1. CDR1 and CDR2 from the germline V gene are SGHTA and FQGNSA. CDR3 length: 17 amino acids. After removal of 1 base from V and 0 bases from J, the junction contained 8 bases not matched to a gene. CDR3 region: CASSLVGTDLANYGYTF. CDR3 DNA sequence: TGTGCCAGCAGCTTAGTGGGGACAGACTTAGCTAACTATGGCTACACCTTC.

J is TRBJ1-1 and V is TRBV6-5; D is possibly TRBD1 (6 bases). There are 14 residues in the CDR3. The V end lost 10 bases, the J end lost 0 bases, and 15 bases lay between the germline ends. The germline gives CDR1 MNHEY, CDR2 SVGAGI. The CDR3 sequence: CATTNRAMNTEAFF. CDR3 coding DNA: TGTGCCACAACAAACAGGGCTATGAACACTGAAGCTTTCTTT.

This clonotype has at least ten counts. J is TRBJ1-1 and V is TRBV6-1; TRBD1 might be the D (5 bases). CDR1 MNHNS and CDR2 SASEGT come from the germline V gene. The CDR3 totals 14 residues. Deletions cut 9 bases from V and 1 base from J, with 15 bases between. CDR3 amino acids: CASISSRANTEAFF. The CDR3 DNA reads TGTGCCAGTATAAGCTCCAGGGCGAACACTGAAGCTTTCTTT.

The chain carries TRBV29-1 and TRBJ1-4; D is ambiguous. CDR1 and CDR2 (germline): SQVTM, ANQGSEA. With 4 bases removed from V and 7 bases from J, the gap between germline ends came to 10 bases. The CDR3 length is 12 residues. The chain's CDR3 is CSVGGGGEKLFF. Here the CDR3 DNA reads TGCAGCGTTGGAGGAGGCGGTGAAAAACTGTTTTTT.

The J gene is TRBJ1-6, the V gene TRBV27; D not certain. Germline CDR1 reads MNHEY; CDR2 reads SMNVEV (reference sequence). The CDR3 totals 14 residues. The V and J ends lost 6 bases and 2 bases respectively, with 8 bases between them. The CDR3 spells CASRSGTYNSPLHF. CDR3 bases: TGTGCCAGCAGATCTGGCACCTATAATTCACCCCTCCACTTT.

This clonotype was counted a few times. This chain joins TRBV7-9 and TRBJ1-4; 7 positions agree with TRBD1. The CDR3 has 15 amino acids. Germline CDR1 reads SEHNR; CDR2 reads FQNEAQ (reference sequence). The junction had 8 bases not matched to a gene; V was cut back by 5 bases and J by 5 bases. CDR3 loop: CASSASTGDNEKLFF. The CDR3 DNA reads TGTGCCAGCAGCGCCAGTACAGGGGACAATGAAAAACTGTTTTTT.

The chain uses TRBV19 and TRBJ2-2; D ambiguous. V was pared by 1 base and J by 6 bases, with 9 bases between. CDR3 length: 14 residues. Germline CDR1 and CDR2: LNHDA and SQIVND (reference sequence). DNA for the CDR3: TGTGCCAGTAGTATAGGGTTAATGCCCGGGGAGCTGTTTTTT. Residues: CASSIGLMPGELFF.

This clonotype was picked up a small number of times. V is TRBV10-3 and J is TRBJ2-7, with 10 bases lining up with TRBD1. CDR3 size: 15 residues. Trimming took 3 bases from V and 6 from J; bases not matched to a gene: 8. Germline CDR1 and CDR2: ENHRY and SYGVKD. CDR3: CAISEHTGQGSEQYF. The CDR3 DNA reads TGTGCCATCAGTGAACACACGGGACAGGGGAGCGAGCAGTACTTC.